In this sample, the clone carrying this T cell receptor (beta chain) turned up a few times. The V gene's germline CDR1 is SGHAT and CDR2 FQNNGV. Trimming at V came to 4 bases and at J to 5 bases, leaving 10 bases not matched to a gene. This CDR3 spans 15 amino acids. These data originate in a study of blood T cell repertoires in COVID-19. Study at large: Both acute and convalescent COVID-19 samples were obtained from the United States, Italy and Spain.

This study enrolled people aged about 18 to 100 from roughly 24 US geographic areas. Two negative PCRs, clearance, or symptom resolution characterized the recovered Cohort 3 donors. Authors' analysis steps: How many nucleated cells were present was estimated from reference gene primer amplification. Data came from immunoSEQ multiplex PCR; TCRdb stores just in-frame clones and leaves some out. That table is the source of V, J and clone size, and D and trimming were worked out from the DNA. The repertoire holds fewer than 400,000 clones, with around nine tenths as singletons. The origin of this receptor is a woman between 50 and 59 years old who had recovered from COVID-19. Sequencing was carried out using PBMCs or T cells enriched from blood (not recorded which). The V and J genes are TRBV11-2 and TRBJ2-5; 7 bases match TRBD2. This CDR3 reads CASSSGDYSTETQYF. The CDR3 coding sequence is TGTGCCAGCAGCTCGGGGGACTACTCGACGGAGACCCAGTACTTC.